The T cell receptor (beta chain) described here comes from a study of shared clonotypes between healthy human individuals. Deletions cut 5 bases from V and 4 bases from J, with 21 bases between. The CDR3 is made up of 16 amino acids. The germline CDR1 and CDR2 sequences are MDHEN and SYDVKM. Using ten immunoSEQ deep assay plates, investigators sequenced unsorted PBMC DNA. Source study methods: Sequence data from immunoSEQ were junction-only and lacked quality scores; consequently, filtering differed. Some clones are missing from TCRdb's copy, which holds only in-frame ones; the method was immunoSEQ multiplex PCR. V and J calls and clone size follow that table, whereas D and trimming were derived from the DNA. The sample comprises approximately 500,000 clones, almost 80% of which are singletons, and about 12% rests with the top ten.

Sequencing was performed on PBMCs. This clonotype was sampled from a woman in her 40s in good health. Some clones in this sample may be carry-over from other donors' samples. This sequence joins TRBV28 and TRBJ2-7; D is undetermined. CDR3 sequence (DNA): TGTGCCAGCAGTCAACTCAAGGGTTTTTCATCTTACGAGCAGTACTTC. Amino acid sequence: CASSQLKGFSSYEQYF.